The 10 T cell receptor beta chains below were found in one sample sequenced in a study of regulatory T cells in long-lasting Graves disease. As for time point: newly diagnosed GD, antithyroid drugs for less than 3 months. RNA from PBMCs was the source of the TCR library. Through Arm-PCR of CDR3 regions and iRepertoire HTBI primers, TCR beta libraries were built. TCRdb recomputed calls from the multiplex PCR reads with MiXCR, one row per CDR3 protein. Of 550,000 to 650,000 distinct CDR3 sequences in the sample, roughly 15% were seen once. The same sample was also used in a study of T cells in Graves' hyperthyroidism and ophthalmopathy.

The material sequenced was peripheral blood mononuclear cells (PBMCs), taken at new diagnosis, from a patient treated with antithyroid drugs. All receptors come from a man aged 18 to 30 with Graves disease.

This clonotype was recorded at least ten times. The chain links TRBV7-9 to TRBJ2-1; 7 bases are a match to TRBD2. The CDR3 extends over 16 amino acids. The germline V gene has CDR1 SEHNR and CDR2 FQNEAQ (reference sequence). V was pared by 4 bases and J by 11 bases, with 17 bases of the junction left unmatched. As DNA, the CDR3 is TGTGCCAGCAGCTCAGAGATAGAGCGGGGTCCTATTAAGCAGTTCTTC. Its protein is CASSSEIERGPIKQFF. The full variable domain, completed using reference TRBV7-9 and TRBJ2-1, is DTGVSQNPRHKITKRGQNVTFRCDPISEHNRLYWYRQTLGQGPEFLTYFQNEAQLEKSRLLSDRFSAERPKGSFSTLEIQRTEQGDSAMYLCASSSEIERGPIKQFFGPGTRLTVL.

J is TRBJ2-2 and V is TRBV5-1; 8 bases map to TRBD2. This CDR3 has 17 amino acids. From germline, CDR1 is SGHRS and CDR2 YFSETQ. J gave up 4 bases and V 2 bases, and 10 bases lay outside the gene matches. The CDR3 loop reads CASSFSGTGTGTGELFF. CDR3 in DNA: TGCGCCAGCAGCTTTAGCGGGACCGGCACGGGCACCGGGGAGCTGTTTTTT.

In this sample, this clonotype turned up many times. The rearrangement links TRBV6-5 to TRBJ2-3; possibly TRBD2 for D (6 bases). The CDR3 consists of 14 residues. Germline CDR1 and CDR2: MNHEY and SVGAGI. V was cut by 4 bases and J by 6 bases, with 14 bases left in between. The CDR3 sequence: CASSSNGGGDTQYF. The CDR3 bases are TGTGCCAGCAGTTCTAACGGGGGTGGCGATACGCAGTATTTT.

The chain combines TRBV28 with TRBJ1-6; D gene ambiguous. Germline assignment: CDR1 MDHEN and CDR2 SYDVKM. The CDR3 totals 14 residues. Trimming took off 5 bases at V and 9 bases at J, with 14 bases between the two ends. The CDR3 region is CASSPPAMGSPLHF. Here the CDR3 DNA reads TGTGCCAGCAGTCCCCCGGCTATGGGTTCACCCCTCCACTTT.

This clonotype was recorded at least ten times. V and J are TRBV6-1 and TRBJ2-7, with 13 positions matching TRBD2. The germline CDR1 and CDR2 sequences are MNHNS and SASEGT. The CDR3 length is 16 residues. V lost 6 bases, J lost 1 base, and 6 bases stayed unmatched. The DNA of the CDR3 is TGTGCCAGCAGACCCGGGACTAGCGGGAAATCCTACGAGCAGTACTTC. This sequence encodes CASRPGTSGKSYEQYF.

V is TRBV3-1 and J is TRBJ2-2, with D perhaps matching TRBD1 or TRBD2 (5 bases each). Germline CDR1 and CDR2: LGHDT and YNNKEL (reference sequence). CDR3 length: 16 residues. V was shortened by 7 bases and J by 2 bases, with 17 bases between the two germline ends. The CDR3 nucleotides are TGTGCCAGCACCGATATTGGGGGACGAAACACCGGGGAGCTGTTTTTT. Protein sequence: CASTDIGGRNTGELFF.

This clonotype has at least ten counts. The chain combines TRBV5-6 with TRBJ2-3; D is ambiguous. V was clipped by 0 bases and J by 6 bases, with 17 bases between them. This CDR3 comprises 16 residues. CDR1 and CDR2 from the germline V gene are SGHDT and YYEEEE. In DNA form, the CDR3 reads TGTGCCAGCAGCTTGGAGATAGCTTCGGTGTGGGATACGCAGTATTTT. Amino acids: CASSLEIASVWDTQYF.

This clonotype appeared many times. The chain is built from TRBV12-3 or TRBV12-4 and TRBJ1-4, with 9 bases identical to TRBD1. The trim removed 7 bases at V and 6 bases at J, leaving 6 bases unmatched. The CDR3 loop spans 14 amino acids. The CDR3 spells CASNHRGLYEKLFF. The CDR3 bases are TGTGCCAGCAATCACAGGGGGCTGTATGAAAAACTGTTTTTT.

This clonotype was seen a handful of times. This chain uses TRBV30 with TRBJ2-6, with D perhaps TRBD2 (6 bases). The CDR3 loop spans 14 amino acids. The germline V and J ends were trimmed by 5 bases and 1 base, with 9 bases remaining between them. Germline loops: CDR1 GTSNPN, CDR2 SVGIG (reference sequence). CDR3 DNA sequence: TGTGCCTGGTTTGGACTATCTGGGGCCAACGTCCTGACTTTC. Its translation: CAWFGLSGANVLTF.

This clonotype came up a few times. The genes are TRBV6-1 and TRBJ2-7; no clear D gene. Trimming stripped 3 bases from V and 3 bases from J, with 3 bases between. The CDR3 runs to 11 residues. Per the germline V gene, CDR1 is MNHNS and CDR2 is SASEGT. The CDR3 is CASSDVYEQYF. CDR3 sequence (DNA): TGTGCCAGCAGTGACGTCTACGAGCAGTACTTC.